This T cell receptor (beta chain) was identified in a study of T cells expressing NK-cell markers. In germline, CDR1 is SGHVS, CDR2 FNYEAQ. The CDR3 runs 13 residues. TCRdb reprocessed the 5' RACE reads, keeping one entry per CDR3 protein, no DNA. The table for this sample gives some 390,000 distinct CDR3 sequences. The rearrangement joins TRBV7-6 to TRBJ2-3; TCRdb designates TRBD1, a call that cannot be tested without DNA. Specimen: blood T cells: a sorted CD56 or NKG2C T cell subset, CD4+ or CD8+ T cells, or bulk PBMC T cells (not recorded which). This sequence was found in a woman in her fifties or sixties in good health. The CDR3: CASSRQNTDTQYF.